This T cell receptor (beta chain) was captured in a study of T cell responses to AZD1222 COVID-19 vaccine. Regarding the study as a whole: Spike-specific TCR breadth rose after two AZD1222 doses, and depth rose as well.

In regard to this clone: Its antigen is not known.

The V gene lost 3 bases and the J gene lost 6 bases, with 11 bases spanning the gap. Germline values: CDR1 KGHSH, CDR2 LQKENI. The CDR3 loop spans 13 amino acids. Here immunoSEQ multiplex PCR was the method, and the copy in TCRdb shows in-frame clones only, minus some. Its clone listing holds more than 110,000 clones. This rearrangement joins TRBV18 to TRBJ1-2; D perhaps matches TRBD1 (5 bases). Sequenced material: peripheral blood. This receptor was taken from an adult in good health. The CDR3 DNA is TGTGCCAGCTCACCGCTGGGAGGGGATGGCTACACCTTC. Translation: CASSPLGGDGYTF.